Shown below are 17 T cell receptor beta chains from a single sample sequenced in a study of read filtering for tumor transcriptome and immune sequencing. From 350 to 500 ng of RNA, a library with molecular barcoded alpha/delta and beta/gamma adaptors was made. TCRdb reprocessed the reads via MiXCR and lists one record per CDR3 protein. In the table there are roughly 25,000 distinct CDR3 sequences, roughly 14% of which are singletons. The sequencing input was a population of CD138-negative cells sorted from bone marrow. The receptors stem from a donor aged 40 or over with multiple myeloma.

This clonotype was seen repeatedly, ten times or more. The J gene is TRBJ1-1, the V gene TRBV30; tentative D call: TRBD1 (5 bases). Germline loops: CDR1 GTSNPN, CDR2 SVGIG (reference sequence). The ends were cut back, 5 bases at V and 8 bases at J, with 15 bases in the middle. The CDR3 runs to 12 residues. CDR3 region: CAWATMGPEAFF. CDR3 in DNA: TGTGCCTGGGCGACGATGGGACCAGAAGCTTTCTTT.

This clonotype was detected many times. V is TRBV12-3 or TRBV12-4 and J is TRBJ2-2; no firm D call. Deletions cut 5 bases from V and 4 bases from J, with 8 bases between. The CDR3 consists of 13 residues. The CDR3 DNA is TGTGCCAGCAGTAAACAAACCACCGGGGAGCTGTTTTTT. It yields the protein CASSKQTTGELFF.

This clonotype was counted at least ten times. The rearrangement joins TRBV20-1 to TRBJ1-4, with 9 nucleotides matching TRBD1. V gave up 2 bases and J gave up 5 bases; unmatched junction bases: 6. The CDR3 sequence is 15 residues long. Germline lookup yields CDR1 DFQATT and CDR2 SNEGSKA (reference sequence). CDR3 nucleotides: TGCAGTGCTAGACCATCCGGGACAGGGAATGAAAAACTGTTTTTT. Its protein is CSARPSGTGNEKLFF.

This clonotype was counted at least ten times. The chain recombines TRBV10-3 with TRBJ1-1; D remains ambiguous. Germline V gene lookup returns CDR1 ENHRY and CDR2 SYGVKD. The CDR3 extends over 13 amino acids. Trimming stripped 7 bases from V and 3 bases from J, with 12 bases between. CDR3 bases: TGTGCCATCACGGTTGAGATGGACACTGAAGCTTTCTTT. This codes for CAITVEMDTEAFF.

This clonotype was seen repeatedly, ten times or more. The chain has TRBV6-6 and TRBJ1-3; a possible D gene is TRBD1 (6 bases). Trimming removed 8 bases at V and 6 bases at J, with 14 bases between. CDR3 size: 13 residues. CDR1 and CDR2 (germline): MNHNY, SVGAGI (reference sequence). The chain's CDR3 is CASVQGVENTIYF. The CDR3 DNA reads TGTGCCAGCGTACAGGGAGTGGAAAACACCATATATTTT.

There are many counts of this clonotype. The V and J genes are TRBV18 and TRBJ1-1, with D maybe TRBD1 (5 bases). V was cut by 3 bases and J by 1 base, with 9 bases left in between. Germline lookup yields CDR1 KGHSH and CDR2 LQKENI. There are 14 residues in the CDR3. The CDR3 nucleotides are TGTGCCAGCTCACCTCTTGGACAGAACACTGAAGCTTTCTTT. The encoded protein is CASSPLGQNTEAFF.

This clonotype was seen many times. The V gene is TRBV7-9, the J gene TRBJ2-7; 10 nucleotides align to TRBD2. Germline CDR1 SEHNR, CDR2 FQNEAQ (reference sequence). The CDR3 extends over 14 amino acids. J was trimmed by 7 bases and V by 5 bases; bases with no gene match: 8. The CDR3 loop reads CASSPLAGVVEQYF. The CDR3 region has the DNA TGTGCCAGCAGCCCCCTAGCGGGAGTGGTTGAGCAGTACTTC.

This clonotype has at least ten counts. The chain carries TRBV24-1 and TRBJ2-3; maybe TRBD2 (6 bases). CDR3 length: 16 amino acids. Per germline, CDR1 KGHDR and CDR2 SFDVKD. V gave up 1 base and J gave up 4 bases, with 14 bases separating them. The CDR3 nucleotides read TGTGCCACCAGTGATTTTAGCGGAGGCCGCCCAGATACGCAGTATTTT. It yields the protein CATSDFSGGRPDTQYF.

Note on this clonotype: A much larger clone lies one base from this, so it may be a read error. The gene calls are TRBV11-2 and TRBJ2-7; maybe TRBD2 (6 bases). Germline lookup yields CDR1 SGHAT and CDR2 FQNNGV. This CDR3 is built from 15 residues. The CDR3 loop reads CASGLVLADSYEQYF. In DNA form, the CDR3 reads TGTGCCAGCGGCTTAGTATTAGCGGACTCCTACGAGCAGTACTTC.

This rearrangement joins TRBV12-5 to TRBJ2-6, with D tentatively TRBD1 (6 bases). Deletions cut 7 bases from V and 0 bases from J, with 19 bases between. The CDR3 is 18 amino acids. Germline V gene sequence: CDR1 LGHNT, CDR2 FRNRAP. The chain's CDR3 is CASAPGSGDSSGANVLTF. Written as DNA, the CDR3 is TGTGCTAGTGCCCCCGGGTCAGGGGATTCCTCTGGGGCCAACGTCCTGACTTTC.

The V and J genes are TRBV3-1 and TRBJ2-7; TRBD1 is a possible D gene (5 bases). The CDR3 extends over 14 amino acids. With 4 bases removed from V and 3 bases from J, the gap between germline ends came to 13 bases. CDR1 is LGHDT and CDR2 is YNNKEL in the germline V gene (reference sequence). The CDR3 loop reads CASSPRAGYYEQYF. As DNA, the CDR3 is TGTGCCAGCAGCCCCCGGGCAGGGTACTACGAGCAGTACTTC.

This clonotype was seen a few times. The rearrangement uses TRBV28 and TRBJ2-6; D gene unclear. V lost 5 bases to trimming and J lost 4 bases, with 12 bases between them. CDR3 size: 15 residues. The germline gives CDR1 MDHEN, CDR2 SYDVKM. The CDR3 coding sequence is TGTGCCAGCAGTCCCCGCAGATCCGGGGCCAACGTCCTGACTTTC. Encoded protein: CASSPRRSGANVLTF.

There are many counts of this clonotype. This chain uses TRBV23-1 with TRBJ2-1; D unresolved. TRBV23-1 is filed as an ORF, its function uncertain. Trimming left V 1 base short and J 1 base short, with 17 bases between. The CDR3 consists of 18 residues. The CDR3 protein is CASSQYSHGLGSYNEQFF. Here the CDR3 DNA reads TGCGCCAGCAGTCAATACTCCCACGGGCTGGGGTCCTACAATGAGCAGTTCTTC.

This clonotype occurred many times. This chain joins TRBV20-1 and TRBJ1-5; 11 bases are shared with TRBD1. Germline CDR1 is DFQATT and CDR2 is SNEGSKA (reference sequence). The CDR3 contains 15 residues. CDR3 region: CAAGTGGRSNQPQHF. CDR3 nucleotides: TGCGCAGCCGGGACAGGGGGTCGGAGCAATCAGCCCCAGCATTTT.

The sample holds many counts of this clonotype. This chain connects TRBV5-1 to TRBJ1-1; maybe TRBD1 (5 bases). The germline V gene has CDR1 SGHRS and CDR2 YFSETQ. The CDR3 contains 13 residues. V was cut by 3 bases and J by 6 bases, with 12 bases left in between. Here the CDR3 reads CASSSAWGAEAFF. CDR3 in DNA: TGCGCCAGCAGCTCTGCGTGGGGGGCTGAAGCTTTCTTT. Together with reference TRBV5-1 and TRBJ1-1, the CDR3 gives the full variable domain: KAGVTQTPRYLIKTRGQQVTLSCSPISGHRSVSWYQQTPGQGLQFLFEYFSETQRNKGNFPGRFSGRQFSNSRSEMNVSTLELGDSALYLCASSSAWGAEAFFGQGTRLTVV.

V and J are TRBV24-1 and TRBJ2-5; D is possibly TRBD1 or TRBD2 (5 bases each). The CDR3 length is 13 residues. CDR1 and CDR2 from the germline V gene are KGHDR and SFDVKD. The CDR3 reads CVVTAPRGETQYF. DNA of the CDR3: TGTGTCGTTACAGCCCCGAGGGGAGAGACCCAGTACTTC.

This rearrangement joins TRBV5-6 to TRBJ2-1, with D perhaps matching TRBD2 (5 bases). Germline loops: CDR1 SGHDT, CDR2 YYEEEE. V gave up 4 bases and J gave up 6 bases, with 11 bases separating them. This CDR3 is 13 amino acids long. CDR3 region: CASSMGTSNEQFF. CDR3 coding DNA: TGTGCCAGCAGCATGGGAACTAGCAATGAGCAGTTCTTC.